This entry features one T cell receptor (beta chain) sequence. The antigen remains undetermined. The sample originates from a study of shared clonotypes between healthy human individuals. Study-wide points: A handful of donors showed sharing of 4.5% to 6% of naive CD4 clonotypes.

Using approximately 190 ng DNA, about 29,000 T cell genomes, the sorted-subset replicate PCRs were run. Sequencing was performed with immunoSEQ multiplex PCR; in TCRdb, only in-frame clones are kept and a portion is missing. This table has about 600,000 clones, roughly 97% appearing once. The germline V gene has CDR1 LNHDA and CDR2 SQIVND (reference sequence). There are 15 residues in the CDR3. V shed 4 bases, J shed 8 bases, and the junction held 12 bases outside the gene matches. The sequenced material came from naive CD4+ T cells sorted from blood. Noted subset: CD45RA+ positively selected. The origin of this receptor is a woman aged 30 to 39 in good health. This sequence joins TRBV19 and TRBJ2-3; 7 positions match TRBD1. DNA of the CDR3: TGTGCCAGTAGTACGGGACAGTTGGTTGGTTTTACGCAGTATTTT. Its translation: CASSTGQLVGFTQYF.